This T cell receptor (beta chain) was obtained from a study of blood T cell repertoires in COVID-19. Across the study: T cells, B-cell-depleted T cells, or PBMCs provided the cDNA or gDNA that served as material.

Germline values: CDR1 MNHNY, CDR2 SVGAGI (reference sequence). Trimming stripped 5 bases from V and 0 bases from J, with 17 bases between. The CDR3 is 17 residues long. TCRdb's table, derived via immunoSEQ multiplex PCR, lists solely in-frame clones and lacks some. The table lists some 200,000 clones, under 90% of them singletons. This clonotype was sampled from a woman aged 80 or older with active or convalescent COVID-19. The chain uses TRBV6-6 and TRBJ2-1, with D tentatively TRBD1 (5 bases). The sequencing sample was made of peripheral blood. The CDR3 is CASSPRTYISSYNEQFF. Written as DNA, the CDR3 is TGTGCCAGCAGTCCGCGGACATACATTAGCTCCTACAATGAGCAGTTCTTC.